A single sample is the source of the 13 T cell receptor beta chains below, sequenced in a study of persistence of HIV-infected CD4 T cells. Their cognate antigens are unknown. Overlapping HIV-1 Gag 15-mer peptides at 0.85 to 1 ug per peptide per mL were used. CD4+ T cells upregulating both CD40 ligand and CD69 were sorted as responding cells. The immunoSEQ assay was version 4, run in survey mode. Assay: immunoSEQ multiplex PCR; the TCRdb copy retains only in-frame clones and omits some. The sample has tens of thousands of clones; approximately 70% are singletons. Sequenced material: CD4+ T cells sorted from PBMCs after roughly 19-hour stimulation, taken from a patient who received antiretroviral therapy. The receptors stem from an adult man with HIV who was CMV-seropositive.

V and J are TRBV5-1 and TRBJ1-2, with a weak D call TRBD1 (5 bases). Trimming cost V 3 bases and J 6 bases, with 15 bases left between them. The germline V gene has CDR1 SGHRS and CDR2 YFSETQ. The CDR3 sequence is 14 residues long. The CDR3 loop reads CASSSFLTGDGYTF. CDR3 bases: TGCGCCAGCAGCTCGTTCCTCACAGGAGATGGCTACACCTTC. The full variable domain, in which reference TRBV5-1 and TRBJ1-2 provide the parts outside the CDR3, is KAGVTQTPRYLIKTRGQQVTLSCSPISGHRSVSWYQQTPGQGLQFLFEYFSETQRNKGNFPGRFSGRQFSNSRSEMNVSTLELGDSALYLCASSSFLTGDGYTFGSGTRLTVV.

V gene TRBV18 combines with J gene TRBJ2-1; D tentatively reads TRBD1 or TRBD2 (6 bases each). This CDR3 is built from 15 residues. Germline CDR1 KGHSH, CDR2 LQKENI. The V end lost 0 bases, the J end lost 8 bases, and 14 bases lay between the germline ends. In nucleotides, the CDR3 is TGTGCCAGCTCACCACCGCTTGGAGGGGGAGATGAGCAGTTCTTC. It codes for CASSPPLGGGDEQFF. Based on the CDR3 plus reference TRBV18 and TRBJ2-1, the full variable domain is NAGVMQNPRHLVRRRGQEARLRCSPMKGHSHVYWYRQLPEEGLKFMVYLQKENIIDESGMPKERFSAEFPKEGPSILRIQQVVRGDSAAYFCASSPPLGGGDEQFFGPGTRLTVL.

CDR3 DNA: TGTGCCAGCAGTTTGGGAGACACAGATACGCAGTATTTT. Translation: CASSLGDTDTQYF. This rearrangement joins TRBV9 to TRBJ2-3, with a possible D match to TRBD2 (5 bases). The CDR3 runs to 13 residues. Trimming took off 5 bases at V and 2 bases at J, with 9 bases between the two ends. The V gene's germline CDR1 is SGDLS and CDR2 YYNGEE.

This rearrangement joins TRBV24-1 to TRBJ2-1; D is ambiguous. Germline-derived CDR1 and CDR2 are KGHDR and SFDVKD. V lost 0 bases to trimming and J lost 7 bases, with 6 bases between them. The CDR3 totals 13 residues. The CDR3 loop reads CATSDLVGNEQFF. CDR3 DNA sequence: TGTGCCACCAGTGATTTGGTGGGTAATGAGCAGTTCTTC.

On this clone: This sample includes further DNA sequences coding for the same CDR3. The chain is built from TRBV2 and TRBJ1-2, with D perhaps matching TRBD1 (5 bases). This CDR3 comprises 13 residues. Germline V lookup: CDR1 SNHLY, CDR2 FYNNEI. Trimming left V 3 bases short and J 2 bases short, with 7 bases between. CDR3 protein: CASSDEGNYGYTF. DNA of the CDR3: TGTGCCAGCAGTGATGAGGGGAACTATGGCTACACCTTC.

The CDR3 DNA sequence: TGTGCCAGCAGCCAAGGAATCAGTAATAATGAAAAACTGTTTTTT. Protein sequence: CASSQGISNNEKLFF. The chain links TRBV14 to TRBJ1-4, with D unresolved. The CDR3 sequence is 15 residues long. Trimming shortened V by 1 base and J by 4 bases, and 10 bases separated the two germline ends. Per germline, CDR1 SGHDN and CDR2 FVKESK.

The chain employs TRBV27 and TRBJ1-5; TRBD1 aligns across 7 bases. The V gene's germline CDR1 is MNHEY and CDR2 SMNVEV (reference sequence). The junction had 4 bases not matched to a gene; V was cut back by 3 bases and J by 2 bases. The CDR3 contains 15 residues. CDR3 coding DNA: TGTGCCAGCAGTTTCGCAGGGGGGGGCAATCAGCCCCAGCATTTT. Amino acids: CASSFAGGGNQPQHF.

This sequence joins TRBV19 and TRBJ1-1; perhaps TRBD1 as D (5 bases). Trimming took 9 bases from V and 4 from J, leaving 9 bases between them. The CDR3 has 11 amino acids. Germline values: CDR1 LNHDA, CDR2 SQIVND (reference sequence). Written as DNA, the CDR3 is TGTGCCAGCCAGGGTTTCACTGAAGCTTTCTTT. Translation gives CASQGFTEAFF.

The chain combines TRBV18 with TRBJ2-2; 11 nucleotides line up with TRBD1. With V trimmed by 4 bases and J by 0 bases, 1 base remained unmatched. The CDR3 runs to 16 residues. Germline V gene lookup returns CDR1 KGHSH and CDR2 LQKENI. In nucleotides, the CDR3 is TGTGCCAGCTCACAGGACAGGGGGCCGAACACCGGGGAGCTGTTTTTT. It specifies CASSQDRGPNTGELFF.

This chain uses TRBV4-1 with TRBJ2-1, with D possibly being TRBD1 or TRBD2 (6 bases each). The CDR3 contains 15 residues. With 3 bases removed from V and 8 bases from J, the gap between germline ends came to 17 bases. Germline CDR1 MGHRA, CDR2 YSYEKL. CDR3 in amino acids: CASSQGIARGDEQFF. In DNA form, the CDR3 reads TGCGCCAGCAGCCAGGGAATAGCGAGGGGGGATGAGCAGTTCTTC.

The V call is TRBV3-1 (or the pseudogene TRBV3-2), the J call TRBJ1-6; no clear D gene. Trimming stripped 1 base from V and 12 bases from J, with 10 bases between. Germline-derived CDR1 and CDR2 are LGHDT and YNNKEL (reference sequence). The CDR3 runs to 13 residues. CDR3 nucleotide sequence: TGTGCCAGCAGCCAAGGAGGAATCGGACCCCTCCACTTT. Amino acid sequence: CASSQGGIGPLHF.

The V gene is TRBV5-1, the J gene TRBJ2-1, with 9 bases matching TRBD2. This CDR3 is built from 15 residues. V lost 2 bases, J lost 0 bases, and 0 bases stayed unmatched. In germline, CDR1 is SGHRS, CDR2 YFSETQ. CDR3 sequence (DNA): TGCGCCAGCAGCTTTAGCGGGAGCTCCTACAATGAGCAGTTCTTC. It is translated as CASSFSGSSYNEQFF.

CDR3 nucleotides: TGTGCCAGCAGTTACGGAGTAGGTACGACCACCGGGGAGCTGTTTTTT. This encodes CASSYGVGTTTGELFF. This chain links TRBV6-2 or TRBV6-3 with TRBJ2-2; D remains unclear. With 2 bases removed from V and 4 bases from J, the gap between germline ends came to 14 bases. This CDR3 is 16 amino acids long. Germline V lookup: CDR1 MNHEY, CDR2 SVGEGT.